The 24 T cell receptor beta chains below were found in one sample sequenced in a study of T cells in Graves' hyperthyroidism and ophthalmopathy. There were TCR beta CDR3 regions amplified from RNA transcripts. First-round RT-PCR targeting the TCR CDR3 was performed with the HTBI primer set. In TCRdb, the multiplex PCR reads were re-called with MiXCR into one record per CDR3 protein. The sample contains about 770,000 distinct CDR3 sequences, about 17% of which appear only once. Sequencing was performed on blood. All receptors derive from a woman between 45 and 60 years old with Graves' hyperthyroidism that later progressed to Graves' ophthalmopathy.

This clonotype was detected ten times or more. At one end, the junction sequence differs from germline, possibly due to a read error. This chain links TRBV6-4 with TRBJ2-7, with 9 bases fitting TRBD1. This CDR3 is built from 11 residues. The germline gives CDR1 MRHNA, CDR2 SNTAGT. The DNA for the CDR3 is TGCCTGGGGGACAGGGACTACGAGCAGTACTTC. It is translated as CLGDRDYEQYF.

This clonotype was observed many times. V usage is TRBV20-1 and J usage is TRBJ1-1; D is ambiguous. Germline CDR1 DFQATT, CDR2 SNEGSKA (reference sequence). The V gene lost 1 base and the J gene lost 0 bases, with 12 bases spanning the gap. This CDR3 has 15 amino acids. The CDR3 protein is CSARAFRFMNTEAFF. In nucleotides, the CDR3 is TGCAGTGCTAGAGCCTTCAGGTTCATGAACACTGAAGCTTTCTTT.

As regards this clonotype: This may be a read error: a much more frequent sequence differs by one nucleotide. The chain uses TRBV20-1 and TRBJ1-2; D unclear. The CDR3 extends over 9 amino acids. V lost 5 bases to trimming and J lost 6 bases, with 4 bases between them. Germline CDR1 and CDR2: DFQATT and SNEGSKA (reference sequence). The CDR3 bases are TGCAGTGCTGCCGATGGCTACACCTTC. Its translation is CSAADGYTF.

In its sample, this clonotype was seen many times. The chain links TRBV3-1 to TRBJ1-2; a weak D match, TRBD1 (6 bases). Trimming stripped 6 bases from V and 6 bases from J, with 14 bases between. CDR1 and CDR2 from the germline V gene are LGHDT and YNNKEL (reference sequence). This CDR3 is 13 amino acids long. The CDR3 loop reads CASRRTAIDGYTF. CDR3 in DNA: TGTGCCAGCAGACGGACAGCCATAGATGGCTACACCTTC.

The chain joins TRBV5-1 to TRBJ1-2; perhaps TRBD1 as D (5 bases). Trimming took off 0 bases at V and 0 bases at J, with 12 bases between the two ends. The CDR3 contains 16 residues. The germline V gene encodes CDR1 SGHRS and CDR2 YFSETQ. This CDR3 is CASSLEPGRANYGYTF. DNA of the CDR3: TGCGCCAGCAGCTTGGAACCGGGGCGAGCTAACTATGGCTACACCTTC.

Ten or more counts support this clonotype. The rearrangement uses TRBV2 and TRBJ1-3; the D is unclear. The CDR3 runs to 14 residues. V lost 4 bases to trimming and J lost 7 bases, with 14 bases between them. Per germline, CDR1 SNHLY and CDR2 FYNNEI. CDR3 residues: CASSGAGRRNTIYF. The CDR3 nucleotides are TGTGCCAGCAGTGGAGCGGGCCGGCGGAACACCATATATTTT.

V and J are TRBV19 and TRBJ2-7, with unresolved D. CDR3 length: 11 amino acids. Trimming cost V 7 bases and J 2 bases, with 6 bases left between them. In germline, CDR1 is LNHDA, CDR2 SQIVND (reference sequence). CDR3 loop: CASNRTYEQYF. The CDR3 DNA sequence: TGTGCCAGTAATAGGACCTACGAGCAGTACTTC.

This chain joins TRBV29-1 and TRBJ2-6; D unresolved. The CDR3 consists of 14 residues. V was clipped by 3 bases and J by 0 bases, with 6 bases between them. Looked up from germline, CDR1 is SQVTM and CDR2 is ANQGSEA. CDR3 protein: CSVETASGANVLTF. CDR3 DNA sequence: TGCAGCGTTGAGACGGCCTCTGGGGCCAACGTCCTGACTTTC.

The rearrangement links TRBV10-3 to TRBJ1-1; D is ambiguous. Germline V lookup: CDR1 ENHRY, CDR2 SYGVKD. V lost 8 bases and J lost 0, with 10 bases in between. This CDR3 spans 13 amino acids. CDR3 sequence reads: CAIDAGMNTEAFF. Written as DNA, the CDR3 is TGTGCCATCGATGCCGGAATGAACACTGAAGCTTTCTTT.

The table lists this clonotype with many counts. The chain uses TRBV12-3 or TRBV12-4 and TRBJ2-7, with TRBD2 matching over 10 bases. V lost 6 bases to trimming and J lost 6 bases; unmatched junction nucleotides: 11. The length of the CDR3 is 15 residues. The CDR3 nucleotides are TGTGCCAGCAGAGACCCTAGCGGGGGTGTACGCGAGCAGTACTTC. Protein: CASRDPSGGVREQYF.

This clonotype was seen a few times. A clone one base away is much larger, so this may be a read error. The CDR3 loop reads CSAFTTSRGPDTQYF. The CDR3 coding sequence is TGCAGTGCTTTCACGACTAGCAGGGGCCCAGATACGCAGTATTTT. This chain uses TRBV20-1 with TRBJ2-3; TRBD2 is a possible D gene (7 bases). CDR1 is DFQATT, CDR2 SNEGSKA, per germline (reference sequence). V dropped 5 bases and J dropped 4 bases, with 19 bases sitting between them. The CDR3 is 15 amino acids.

This clonotype was seen a handful of times. The V call is TRBV5-1, the J call TRBJ2-3; 14 bases agree with TRBD2. Unmatched junction bases numbered 8, after V lost 2 bases and J lost 0 bases. CDR3 size: 19 residues. Germline CDR1 and CDR2: SGHRS and YFSETQ. For the CDR3, the DNA is TGCGCCAGCAGCTTATCCCGGACTAGCGGGGGGCTTAGCACAGATACGCAGTATTTT. Encoded protein: CASSLSRTSGGLSTDTQYF.

At least ten counts were recorded for this clonotype. The chain combines TRBV20-1 with TRBJ2-3; D is ambiguous. Germline lookup yields CDR1 DFQATT and CDR2 SNEGSKA (reference sequence). The V and J ends lost 4 bases and 0 bases respectively, with 8 bases between them. This CDR3 is 13 amino acids long. CDR3 sequence (DNA): TGCAGTGCTATGGGGTATAGCACAGATACGCAGTATTTT. Translating it yields CSAMGYSTDTQYF.

This clonotype was counted a few times. V is TRBV27 and J is TRBJ2-7; the match to TRBD1 covers 9 bases. The V segment lost 5 bases and the J segment 5 bases; nucleotides outside the gene matches: 13. CDR3 length equals 16 residues. The germline V gene has CDR1 MNHEY and CDR2 SMNVEV (reference sequence). CDR3 sequence reads: CASSILPGQGMDEQYF. CDR3 bases: TGTGCCAGCAGTATCCTACCGGGACAGGGCATGGACGAGCAGTACTTC.

The chain recombines TRBV7-2 with TRBJ2-7; no clear D gene. CDR1 and CDR2 (germline): SGHTA, FQGNSA. CDR3 length: 11 amino acids. Trimming removed 4 bases from V and 2 bases from J, with 3 bases in between. The CDR3 sequence is CTSSSTYEQYF. CDR3 coding DNA: TGTACCAGCAGCTCTACCTACGAGCAGTACTTC.

This clonotype was seen ten or more times. The J gene is TRBJ1-2, the V gene TRBV10-3, with D uncertain. CDR1 and CDR2 (germline): ENHRY, SYGVKD. The CDR3 runs 15 residues. Trimming removed 4 bases from V and 8 bases from J, with 20 bases in between. CDR3 DNA sequence: TGTGCCATCAGTGGGGCCGGACTGTTCTCTGCGGGCTACACCTTC. This gives the protein CAISGAGLFSAGYTF.

The rearrangement uses TRBV13 and TRBJ1-4; no clear D. CDR3 size: 15 residues. Trimming took 5 bases from V and 4 from J, leaving 14 bases between them. CDR1 is PRHDT, CDR2 FYEKMQ, per germline (reference sequence). The CDR3 protein is CASSPTRTYNEKLFF. The CDR3 DNA follows: TGTGCCAGCAGCCCTACCCGTACTTATAATGAAAAACTGTTTTTT.

The chain links TRBV2 to TRBJ2-2, with unresolved D. CDR3 length: 12 amino acids. Trimming removed 7 bases at V and 3 bases at J, with 6 bases between. Germline CDR1 is SNHLY and CDR2 is FYNNEI. Here the CDR3 reads CASNIYTGELFF. The CDR3 DNA sequence: TGTGCCAGCAACATTTACACCGGGGAGCTGTTTTTT.

This clonotype showed up many times. The CDR3 loop reads CASSQPDRVGFF. The CDR3 bases are TGTGCCAGCTCACAACCTGACAGGGTCGGTTTCTTT. The rearrangement uses TRBV18 and TRBJ1-1; the match to TRBD1 covers 7 bases. Per the germline V gene, CDR1 is KGHSH and CDR2 is LQKENI. The V segment lost 4 bases and the J segment 13 bases; nucleotides outside the gene matches: 9. The CDR3 length is 12 residues.

Note on this clonotype: A junction end diverges from the germline sequence, so it may reflect a read error. J is TRBJ2-3 and V is TRBV3-1, with 9 bases fitting TRBD2. The CDR3 is 12 amino acids. Germline V gene data show CDR1 as LGHDT and CDR2 as YNNKEL (reference sequence). In DNA form, the CDR3 reads TGTGCCAGCAGCCATGGCGGGGGGGCGCACTATTTT. It encodes CASSHGGGAHYF.

This clonotype appeared many times. This chain joins TRBV2 and TRBJ2-7; possibly TRBD1 for D (5 bases). The V gene lost 10 bases and the J gene lost 3 bases, with 19 bases spanning the gap. The CDR3 is made up of 14 amino acids. Looked up from germline, CDR1 is SNHLY and CDR2 is FYNNEI. The CDR3 bases are TGTGCCATATTGAGACAGTACCTTCTCTACGAGCAGTACTTC. Translation: CAILRQYLLYEQYF.

A few counts support this clonotype. The J gene is TRBJ1-5, the V gene TRBV5-1, with D possibly TRBD1 on 6 matching bases. V lost 5 bases, J lost 7 bases, and 19 bases lay in between. The germline V gene has CDR1 SGHRS and CDR2 YFSETQ. This CDR3 has 15 amino acids. This CDR3 is CASSWGPGAGQPQHF. The DNA of the CDR3 is TGCGCCAGCAGTTGGGGCCCGGGGGCGGGACAGCCCCAGCATTTT.

The CDR3 region has the DNA TGCGCCAGCAGCTTGGTGGGTAGCGGGACAAGCTCTGGGGCCAACGTCCTGACTTTC. Its translation: CASSLVGSGTSSGANVLTF. The gene calls are TRBV5-1 and TRBJ2-6; 8 bases map to TRBD2. This CDR3 contains 19 residues. Germline V gene lookup returns CDR1 SGHRS and CDR2 YFSETQ. J gave up 0 bases and V 0 bases, and 8 bases lay outside the gene matches.

In its sample, this clonotype was seen many times. This chain joins TRBV11-2 and TRBJ2-1, with D tentatively TRBD2 (5 bases). V was clipped by 3 bases and J by 1 base, with 19 bases between them. Germline V lookup: CDR1 SGHAT, CDR2 FQNNGV. The CDR3 is 18 amino acids. The CDR3 reads CASSLRPAGPASYNEQFF. CDR3 DNA sequence: TGTGCCAGCAGCTTGAGGCCGGCGGGCCCCGCGTCCTACAATGAGCAGTTCTTC.